A single sample gave rise to the 17 T cell receptor beta chains below, sequenced in a study of blood T cell repertoires in COVID-19. TCRdb keeps only in-frame clones here, not all; method: immunoSEQ multiplex PCR. This sample yields 390,000 or so clones, of which just over 85% are seen a single time; about 1.5% belongs to the top ten. The specimen was peripheral blood. These TCRs come from a young woman with active or convalescent COVID-19.

V usage is TRBV5-1 and J usage is TRBJ2-7; 8 nucleotides align to TRBD1. Germline lookup yields CDR1 SGHRS and CDR2 YFSETQ. This CDR3 is built from 14 residues. The V segment lost 4 bases and the J segment 4 bases; nucleotides outside the gene matches: 7. The CDR3 is CASSPRGLGYEQYF. As DNA, the CDR3 is TGCGCCAGCAGCCCCAGGGGGCTGGGGTACGAGCAGTACTTC. The full variable domain, in which reference TRBV5-1 and TRBJ2-7 provide the parts outside the CDR3, is KAGVTQTPRYLIKTRGQQVTLSCSPISGHRSVSWYQQTPGQGLQFLFEYFSETQRNKGNFPGRFSGRQFSNSRSEMNVSTLELGDSALYLCASSPRGLGYEQYFGPGTRLTVT.

As to this clone: Other DNA sequences in the same sample also yield this CDR3. The J gene is TRBJ2-7, the V gene TRBV12-5; 14 nucleotides align to TRBD2. This CDR3 has 16 amino acids. Germline V gene data show CDR1 as LGHNT and CDR2 as FRNRAP. Losses at the gene ends were 3 bases for V and 3 bases for J; bases not matched to a gene: 4. The chain's CDR3 is CASGFSGTSGSYEQYF. CDR3 DNA: TGTGCTAGTGGTTTCTCCGGGACTAGCGGGAGCTACGAGCAGTACTTC.

J is TRBJ1-1 and V is TRBV29-1; D uncertain. The CDR3 is 11 amino acids. Germline CDR1 and CDR2: SQVTM and ANQGSEA. Trimming shortened V by 8 bases and J by 1 base, and 8 bases separated the two germline ends. Written as DNA, the CDR3 is TGCAGCTTACAGAGGAACACTGAAGCTTTCTTT. It encodes CSLQRNTEAFF.

The gene calls are TRBV10-3 and TRBJ1-5, with D unresolved. The germline V gene has CDR1 ENHRY and CDR2 SYGVKD. CDR3 length: 16 residues. The V end was cut by 0 bases, the J end by 4 bases, with 13 bases between. The CDR3 sequence: CAISESEPVENQPQHF. CDR3 nucleotide sequence: TGTGCCATCAGTGAGTCAGAGCCCGTAGAGAATCAGCCCCAGCATTTT.

The chain carries TRBV5-4 and TRBJ2-7; 10 bases are a match to TRBD1. The junction had 1 base not matched to a gene; V was cut back by 4 bases and J by 3 bases. CDR1 and CDR2 (germline): SGHNT, YYREEE (reference sequence). The CDR3 covers 13 residues. The CDR3 DNA reads TGTGCCAGCAGCCGGGACAGGGGCTACGAGCAGTACTTC. This encodes CASSRDRGYEQYF.

The chain employs TRBV3-1 (or the pseudogene TRBV3-2) and TRBJ2-4; D not resolved. This CDR3 is 15 amino acids long. V lost 1 base and J lost 0, with 7 bases in between. The germline V gene has CDR1 LGHDT and CDR2 YNNKEL (reference sequence). CDR3 amino acids: CASSQAFLAKNIQYF. The CDR3 DNA is TGTGCCAGCAGCCAAGCTTTCCTAGCCAAAAACATTCAGTACTTC.

This rearrangement joins TRBV10-2 to TRBJ1-1; TRBD1 might be the D (6 bases). Germline assignment: CDR1 WSHSY and CDR2 SAAADI. Deletions cut 5 bases from V and 0 bases from J, with 10 bases between. This CDR3 has 14 residues. The CDR3 bases are TGCGCCAGCAGTCGACAGGCCTTGAACACTGAAGCTTTCTTT. Its translation: CASSRQALNTEAFF.

The gene calls are TRBV2 and TRBJ2-5, with 7 bases aligning to TRBD1. V lost 2 bases, J lost 1 base, and 4 bases stayed unmatched. The V gene's germline CDR1 is SNHLY and CDR2 FYNNEI. The CDR3 loop spans 15 amino acids. The CDR3 spells CASSERGLRQETQYF. The CDR3 DNA reads TGTGCCAGCAGTGAAAGGGGGCTTCGCCAAGAGACCCAGTACTTC.

The chain carries TRBV19 and TRBJ1-5; possibly TRBD1 for D (5 bases). The CDR3 has 18 amino acids. With 4 bases removed from V and 3 bases from J, the gap between germline ends came to 22 bases. CDR1 is LNHDA and CDR2 is SQIVND in the germline V gene (reference sequence). The CDR3 loop is CASSTSRPGLGVNQPQHF. The CDR3 coding sequence is TGTGCCAGTAGTACCAGCCGGCCGGGCCTAGGGGTCAATCAGCCCCAGCATTTT.

This CDR3 reads CASSLLDRAEQFF. The CDR3 DNA is TGTGCCAGCAGTCTTCTAGACAGGGCTGAGCAGTTCTTC. The chain combines TRBV2 with TRBJ2-1; 7 nucleotides align to TRBD1. V lost 5 bases and J lost 9; bases outside the gene matches: 7. The V gene's germline CDR1 is SNHLY and CDR2 FYNNEI. CDR3 length: 13 amino acids. Together with reference TRBV2 and TRBJ2-1, the CDR3 gives the full variable domain: EPEVTQTPSHQVTQMGQEVILRCVPISNHLYFYWYRQILGQKVEFLVSFYNNEISEKSEIFDDQFSVERPDGSNFTLKIRSTKLEDSAMYFCASSLLDRAEQFFGPGTRLTVL.

The chain has TRBV19 and TRBJ1-1; 7 bases are shared with TRBD1. V lost 5 bases and J lost 3; bases outside the gene matches: 6. CDR3 length equals 14 residues. Looked up from germline, CDR1 is LNHDA and CDR2 is SQIVND (reference sequence). CDR3 amino acids: CASSVTGAHTEAFF. CDR3 bases: TGTGCCAGTAGTGTCACAGGGGCACACACTGAAGCTTTCTTT.

The chain recombines TRBV21-1 with TRBJ1-5; the DNA was not compared with TRBD1, the D call given in the table. TRBV21-1 is assigned pseudogene status. This CDR3 contains 17 residues. The CDR3 region has the DNA TGTGCCAGCAGCATCACACCGACAGGGGAGTATAATCAGCCCCAGCATTTT. Residues: CASSITPTGEYNQPQHF.

The rearrangement links TRBV18 to TRBJ1-1; 8 nucleotides align to TRBD1. CDR1 and CDR2 from the germline V gene are KGHSH and LQKENI. The trim removed 0 bases at V and 0 bases at J, leaving 3 bases unmatched. CDR3 length: 16 amino acids. This CDR3 reads CASSPPPGGMNTEAFF. CDR3 DNA sequence: TGTGCCAGCTCACCACCGCCAGGGGGCATGAACACTGAAGCTTTCTTT.

The sample holds one count of this clone. The chain is built from TRBV3-1 (or the pseudogene TRBV3-2) and TRBJ1-1; D is ambiguous. Germline assignment: CDR1 LGHDT and CDR2 YNNKEL (reference sequence). Trimming cost V 4 bases and J 4 bases, with 10 bases left between them. This CDR3 spans 13 amino acids. The CDR3 is CASSPGRGTEAFF. DNA for the CDR3: TGTGCCAGCAGCCCAGGACGGGGCACTGAAGCTTTCTTT.

The chain uses TRBV27 and TRBJ2-2; TRBD1 aligns across 7 bases. The V and J ends lost 4 bases and 6 bases, in that order; junction bases with no gene match: 14. There are 17 residues in the CDR3. Per the germline V gene, CDR1 is MNHEY and CDR2 is SMNVEV (reference sequence). This CDR3 reads CASSSLQGKGAAGELFF. CDR3 nucleotides: TGTGCCAGCAGTTCCTTGCAGGGGAAGGGGGCAGCCGGGGAGCTGTTTTTT.

This clone was observed a few times. The rearrangement uses TRBV2 and TRBJ1-6; TRBD1 aligns across 7 bases. Per germline, CDR1 SNHLY and CDR2 FYNNEI. This CDR3 has 14 residues. Trimming took 5 bases from V and 8 from J; bases not matched to a gene: 6. The CDR3 spells CASSTTGQYSPLHF. CDR3 nucleotides: TGTGCCAGCAGTACGACGGGACAGTATTCACCCCTCCACTTT. Based on the CDR3 plus reference TRBV2 and TRBJ1-6, the full variable domain is EPEVTQTPSHQVTQMGQEVILRCVPISNHLYFYWYRQILGQKVEFLVSFYNNEISEKSEIFDDQFSVERPDGSNFTLKIRSTKLEDSAMYFCASSTTGQYSPLHFGNGTRLTVT.

The CDR3 nucleotides read TGTGCCAGCAGCCCCACAGGGGAGAGCAATCAGCCCCAGCATTTT. This translates into CASSPTGESNQPQHF. J is TRBJ1-5 and V is TRBV7-2; 7 bases align to TRBD1. Per the germline V gene, CDR1 is SGHTA and CDR2 is FQGNSA. V shed 5 bases, J shed 1 base, and the junction held 5 bases outside the gene matches. The CDR3 is 15 amino acids.